A single sample is the source of the 32 T cell receptor beta chains below, sequenced in a study of T cell responses to AZD1222 COVID-19 vaccine. The repertoire was sequenced with immunoSEQ multiplex PCR; TCRdb's copy has only in-frame clones and lacks some. The repertoire holds approximately 140,000 clones, with roughly 92% as singletons. Sequenced here: peripheral blood, sampled 28 days after the second AZD1222 dose. The receptors stem from an adult who received the AZD1222 COVID-19 vaccine.

The V and J genes are TRBV19 and TRBJ2-1; D perhaps matches TRBD2 (5 bases). The CDR3 is 15 amino acids. The germline CDR1 and CDR2 sequences are LNHDA and SQIVND (reference sequence). Trimming shortened V by 3 bases and J by 4 bases, and 13 bases separated the two germline ends. CDR3 sequence reads: CASSMDFPWYNEQFF. In DNA, the CDR3 is TGTGCCAGTAGTATGGACTTCCCGTGGTACAATGAGCAGTTCTTC.

The J gene is TRBJ2-5, the V gene TRBV7-2; TRBD1 is a possible D gene (7 bases). In germline, CDR1 is SGHTA, CDR2 FQGNSA. The CDR3 sequence is 14 residues long. Trimming pared 4 bases from V and 5 bases from J, leaving 14 bases between. The CDR3 loop is CASSSQGGPETQYF. The CDR3 coding sequence is TGTGCCAGCAGCTCCCAGGGGGGTCCGGAGACCCAGTACTTC.

This clone was counted once. The V call is TRBV30, the J call TRBJ1-3; TRBD1 matches at 7 bases. After removal of 3 bases from V and 0 bases from J, the junction contained 5 bases not matched to a gene. The CDR3 has 15 amino acids. CDR1 and CDR2 (germline): GTSNPN, SVGIG (reference sequence). Here the CDR3 DNA reads TGTGCCTGGAGCCCAGGGGGGGGCTCTGGAAACACCATATATTTT. It encodes CAWSPGGGSGNTIYF. The complete variable domain, with remaining parts taken from reference TRBV30 and TRBJ1-3, reads SQTIHQWPATLVQPVGSPLSLECTVEGTSNPNLYWYRQAAGRGLQLLFYSVGIGQISSEVPQNLSASRPQDRQFILSSKKLLLSDSGFYLCAWSPGGGSGNTIYFGEGSWLTVV.

V and J are TRBV5-4 and TRBJ2-3; a weak D match, TRBD2 (7 bases). Germline CDR1 and CDR2: SGHNT and YYREEE (reference sequence). The germline V and J ends were trimmed by 2 bases and 2 bases, with 18 bases remaining between them. The CDR3 covers 17 residues. The CDR3 region is CASSLRGGSETTDTQYF. The DNA of the CDR3 is TGTGCCAGCAGCTTAAGGGGGGGGAGTGAAACCACAGATACGCAGTATTTT. Combining the CDR3 with reference TRBV5-4 and TRBJ2-3 gives the whole variable domain ETGVTQSPTHLIKTRGQQVTLRCSSQSGHNTVSWYQQALGQGPQFIFQYYREEENGRGNFPPRFSGLQFPNYSSELNVNALELDDSALYLCASSLRGGSETTDTQYFGPGTRLTVL.

This clone was picked up one time. This rearrangement joins TRBV3-1 (or the pseudogene TRBV3-2) to TRBJ2-1; D call uncertain. V gave up 6 bases and J gave up 0 bases, with 12 bases separating them. The germline CDR1 and CDR2 sequences are LGHDT and YNNKEL (reference sequence). The CDR3 runs to 15 residues. The DNA of the CDR3 is TGTGCCAGCAGTCGTATGGCCCTCTCCTACAATGAGCAGTTCTTC. Its protein is CASSRMALSYNEQFF.

The gene calls are TRBV27 and TRBJ2-2; TRBD2 aligns across 12 bases. The trim removed 3 bases at V and 3 bases at J, leaving 5 bases unmatched. From germline, CDR1 is MNHEY and CDR2 SMNVEV (reference sequence). This CDR3 contains 17 residues. CDR3 protein: CASSFGLAGGDTGELFF. Written as DNA, the CDR3 is TGTGCCAGCAGTTTTGGTCTAGCGGGAGGGGACACCGGGGAGCTGTTTTTT.

The chain links TRBV4-2 to TRBJ1-1; D uncertain. V lost 0 bases to trimming and J lost 1 base, with 12 bases between them. The CDR3 is 16 amino acids. Germline V lookup: CDR1 LGHNA, CDR2 YNFKEQ. The CDR3 protein is CASSQDPVGTNTEAFF. As DNA, the CDR3 is TGTGCCAGCAGCCAAGACCCGGTGGGCACGAACACTGAAGCTTTCTTT.

V gene TRBV28 combines with J gene TRBJ1-5; D unclear. The CDR3 is 14 amino acids. Germline assignment: CDR1 MDHEN and CDR2 SYDVKM. Trimming removed 6 bases from V and 3 bases from J, with 12 bases in between. Here the CDR3 reads CASRYPRANQPQHF. The CDR3 DNA is TGTGCCAGCAGATATCCAAGGGCCAATCAGCCCCAGCATTTT.

The chain combines TRBV5-5 with TRBJ1-2; perhaps TRBD1 as D (6 bases). Looked up from germline, CDR1 is SGHKS and CDR2 is YYEKEE (reference sequence). V shed 1 base and J shed 2 bases, with 12 bases lying between them. The CDR3 spans 15 residues. CDR3: CASSLLGQLNYGYTF. In DNA, the CDR3 is TGTGCCAGCAGCTTGCTCGGACAGCTGAACTATGGCTACACCTTC.

The chain uses TRBV28 and TRBJ1-4; D gene uncertain. This CDR3 is built from 17 residues. Looked up from germline, CDR1 is MDHEN and CDR2 is SYDVKM. V was pared by 3 bases and J by 0 bases, with 14 bases between. CDR3 sequence (DNA): TGTGCCAGCAGTTTCTCACGGAACCCCACAACTAATGAAAAACTGTTTTTT. It encodes CASSFSRNPTTNEKLFF.

This clone was detected only once. V and J are TRBV6-5 and TRBJ1-4; D uncertain. V was shortened by 6 bases and J by 8 bases, with 19 bases between the two germline ends. CDR1 and CDR2 (germline): MNHEY, SVGAGI. The CDR3 has 15 amino acids. CDR3 loop: CASSPRAGLREKLFF. CDR3 nucleotides: TGTGCCAGCAGCCCCCGGGCAGGCCTGAGAGAAAAACTGTTTTTT.

The chain uses TRBV4-2 and TRBJ1-6, with TRBD1 identical over 7 bases. Trimming removed 0 bases from V and 7 bases from J; junction bases left unmatched: 12. CDR1 and CDR2 (germline): LGHNA, YNFKEQ. The CDR3 loop spans 18 amino acids. The CDR3 bases are TGTGCCAGCAGCCAAGATGACGGTCGGACAGGAACCAATTCACCCCTCCACTTT. The encoded protein is CASSQDDGRTGTNSPLHF.

The chain uses TRBV5-1 and TRBJ2-2; no definite D call. Trimming stripped 1 base from V and 6 bases from J, with 10 bases between. This CDR3 comprises 14 residues. The germline CDR1 and CDR2 sequences are SGHRS and YFSETQ. Here the CDR3 DNA reads TGCGCCAGCAGCTTGTCTCGGATCGCCGGGGAGCTGTTTTTT. This encodes CASSLSRIAGELFF. Full variable domain (rest looked up from reference TRBV5-1 and TRBJ2-2): KAGVTQTPRYLIKTRGQQVTLSCSPISGHRSVSWYQQTPGQGLQFLFEYFSETQRNKGNFPGRFSGRQFSNSRSEMNVSTLELGDSALYLCASSLSRIAGELFFGEGSRLTVL.

This clone was recorded a few times. This chain connects TRBV11-1 to TRBJ2-2; D is perhaps TRBD2 (5 bases). The germline V gene has CDR1 SGHAT and CDR2 FQDESV (reference sequence). V was shortened by 5 bases and J by 2 bases, with 12 bases between the two germline ends. The CDR3 spans 15 residues. CDR3 amino acids: CASSPGWANTGELFF. DNA for the CDR3: TGTGCCAGCAGCCCGGGATGGGCCAACACCGGGGAGCTGTTTTTT.

V and J are TRBV27 and TRBJ2-2; 8 bases map to TRBD2. Unmatched junction bases numbered 13, after V lost 0 bases and J lost 7 bases. Germline V lookup: CDR1 MNHEY, CDR2 SMNVEV (reference sequence). This CDR3 has 18 residues. The chain's CDR3 is CASSLSFLSGGPRGELFF. The CDR3 nucleotides are TGTGCCAGCAGTTTATCGTTTCTCAGCGGGGGTCCCCGCGGGGAGCTGTTTTTT.

This sequence joins TRBV4-2 and TRBJ2-1, with 10 positions matching TRBD1. In germline, CDR1 is LGHNA, CDR2 YNFKEQ. V dropped 0 bases and J dropped 5; count of bases not matched to a gene: 4. The CDR3 is 16 residues long. The CDR3 loop is CASSQDWTGGNNEQFF. DNA of the CDR3: TGTGCCAGCAGCCAAGATTGGACAGGGGGGAACAATGAGCAGTTCTTC.

This chain uses TRBV3-1 (or the pseudogene TRBV3-2) with TRBJ1-5; D is ambiguous. There are 15 residues in the CDR3. V lost 4 bases to trimming and J lost 4 bases, with 14 bases between them. Germline CDR1 LGHDT, CDR2 YNNKEL (reference sequence). CDR3 loop: CASSPNPVLNQPQHF. For the CDR3, the DNA is TGTGCCAGCAGCCCGAATCCGGTACTTAATCAGCCCCAGCATTTT.

The chain links TRBV18 to TRBJ2-1; D not resolved. Trimming left V 1 base short and J 4 bases short, with 8 bases between. Germline V gene lookup returns CDR1 KGHSH and CDR2 LQKENI. The CDR3 is 14 amino acids. The CDR3 sequence is CASSPQGYYNEQFF. The CDR3 DNA follows: TGTGCCAGCTCACCACAAGGATATTACAATGAGCAGTTCTTC. The full variable domain, with the rest looked up from reference TRBV18 and TRBJ2-1, is NAGVMQNPRHLVRRRGQEARLRCSPMKGHSHVYWYRQLPEEGLKFMVYLQKENIIDESGMPKERFSAEFPKEGPSILRIQQVVRGDSAAYFCASSPQGYYNEQFFGPGTRLTVL.

The chain uses TRBV4-3 and TRBJ2-1, with D possibly TRBD1 on 5 matching bases. CDR1 and CDR2 from the germline V gene are LGHNA and YSLEER. The CDR3 contains 16 residues. The V end lost 0 bases, the J end lost 9 bases, and 18 bases lay between the germline ends. CDR3 DNA sequence: TGCGCCAGCAGCCAAGAGTGGCCAGGGTGGCAACCTGAGCAGTTCTTC. It translates to CASSQEWPGWQPEQFF.

This sequence joins TRBV19 and TRBJ2-7; D is possibly TRBD2 (5 bases). Germline values: CDR1 LNHDA, CDR2 SQIVND (reference sequence). There are 14 residues in the CDR3. V lost 6 bases and J 0 bases, leaving 12 bases between the germline ends. The CDR3, as DNA: TGTGCCAGTAGCCCGAGGGCCCTCTCCTACGAGCAGTACTTC. Protein product: CASSPRALSYEQYF.

The chain carries TRBV29-1 and TRBJ1-1; D is uncertain. The CDR3 loop spans 12 amino acids. Trimming took off 3 bases at V and 0 bases at J, with 5 bases between the two ends. The germline V gene encodes CDR1 SQVTM and CDR2 ANQGSEA. CDR3 nucleotide sequence: TGCAGCGTTGATATTATGAACACTGAAGCTTTCTTT. Amino acid sequence: CSVDIMNTEAFF. The complete variable domain, with remaining parts taken from reference TRBV29-1 and TRBJ1-1, reads SAVISQKPSRDICQRGTSLTIQCQVDSQVTMMFWYRQQPGQSLTLIATANQGSEATYESGFVIDKFPISRPNLTFSTLTVSNMSPEDSSIYLCSVDIMNTEAFFGQGTRLTVV.

V and J are TRBV15 and TRBJ1-1; 8 bases fit TRBD1. This CDR3 has 12 residues. Germline CDR1 LNHNV, CDR2 YYDKDF (reference sequence). J gave up 10 bases and V 3 bases, and 4 bases lay outside the gene matches. The CDR3 region is CATSSVGQGAFF. CDR3 DNA sequence: TGTGCCACCAGCAGTGTCGGACAGGGAGCTTTCTTT.

The chain has TRBV3-1 (or the pseudogene TRBV3-2) and TRBJ1-3; possible D gene TRBD1, 5 bases. Trimming cost V 5 bases and J 0 bases, with 17 bases left between them. CDR1 and CDR2 (germline): LGHDT, YNNKEL (reference sequence). CDR3 length: 17 residues. In DNA, the CDR3 is TGTGCCAGCAGCGAAACGCCCCAGGGAAGCTCTGGAAACACCATATATTTT. Its protein product is CASSETPQGSSGNTIYF.

The count of this clone is one. The V call is TRBV9, the J call TRBJ2-5, with TRBD2 as a possible D gene (7 bases). Germline V CDR1 and CDR2: SGDLS, YYNGEE. The CDR3 consists of 17 residues. V lost 0 bases and J lost 3, with 18 bases in between. CDR3 nucleotide sequence: TGTGCCAGCAGCGTAGGCGGTTGGGGGGGCCGAAAAGAGACCCAGTACTTC. This sequence encodes CASSVGGWGGRKETQYF.

The genes are TRBV18 and TRBJ1-1; D possibly corresponds to TRBD1 (5 bases). Trimming pared 0 bases from V and 4 bases from J, leaving 12 bases between. The germline V gene encodes CDR1 KGHSH and CDR2 LQKENI. CDR3 length: 15 residues. The CDR3 spells CASSPPGPGSTEAFF. The CDR3 coding sequence is TGTGCCAGCTCACCACCGGGACCGGGGAGCACTGAAGCTTTCTTT.

This clone was counted a single time. The chain carries TRBV18 and TRBJ2-1; 11 nucleotides match TRBD2. Germline V lookup: CDR1 KGHSH, CDR2 LQKENI. J lost 8 bases, V lost 3 bases, and 6 bases had no gene match. The CDR3 loop spans 15 amino acids. The CDR3 here is CASSPSLAGVDEQFF. CDR3 DNA: TGTGCCAGCTCACCTTCACTAGCGGGAGTCGATGAGCAGTTCTTC.

For this clone: The junction departs from germline at one end; a sequencing error may be responsible. J is TRBJ2-1 and V is TRBV6-2 or TRBV6-3, with D possibly matching TRBD2 (5 bases). This CDR3 comprises 18 residues. In germline, CDR1 is MNHEY, CDR2 SVGEGT. Here the CDR3 DNA reads TGTGCCAGCAGTTACTACTTGCATCGGGCTAGCCCCTACCATGAGCAGTTCTTC. Translating gives CASSYYLHRASPYHEQFF.

The CDR3 bases are TGTGCCAGCAGCACCGATAGGACAGGGCGGGAGACCCAGTACTTC. It encodes CASSTDRTGRETQYF. The rearrangement uses TRBV5-4 and TRBJ2-5; 8 bases match TRBD1. CDR3 length: 15 amino acids. Germline CDR1 is SGHNT and CDR2 is YYREEE (reference sequence). V lost 4 bases to trimming and J lost 5 bases; unmatched junction nucleotides: 10.

The CDR3 sequence is CATRPGQGSYEQYF. The CDR3 nucleotides read TGTGCCACTCGTCCGGGACAGGGCTCCTACGAGCAGTACTTC. V is TRBV25-1 and J is TRBJ2-7, with TRBD1 matching 9 bases. Trimming cost V 10 bases and J 0 bases; bases outside gene matches: 7. CDR3 length: 14 residues. Germline values: CDR1 MGHDK, CDR2 SYGVNS.

The chain carries TRBV11-3 and TRBJ2-2; D unclear. Between the trimmed V and J ends, which lost 2 bases and 0 bases, there was a span of 10 bases. This CDR3 is built from 16 residues. Germline lookup yields CDR1 SGHNT and CDR2 YENEEA. This CDR3 is CASSLYGFSNTGELFF. The CDR3 DNA sequence: TGTGCCAGCAGCTTATATGGCTTTTCGAACACCGGGGAGCTGTTTTTT.

This chain uses TRBV7-9 with TRBJ2-1; D is unclear. The CDR3 is made up of 14 amino acids. Germline V gives CDR1 SEHNR, CDR2 FQNEAQ (reference sequence). V dropped 7 bases and J dropped 6 bases, with 16 bases sitting between them. CDR3 region: CASTQGYAINEQFF. CDR3 DNA sequence: TGTGCCAGCACACAAGGTTACGCCATCAATGAGCAGTTCTTC.

The chain couples TRBV5-1 to TRBJ1-2; D call uncertain. Deletions cut 0 bases from V and 3 bases from J, with 12 bases between. Germline lookup yields CDR1 SGHRS and CDR2 YFSETQ. There are 15 residues in the CDR3. The CDR3 DNA is TGCGCCAGCAGCTTGGCCGCGGGGATAGACTATGGCTACACCTTC. As protein: CASSLAAGIDYGYTF.